These T cell receptor beta chains were read from a single sample in a study of cytomegalovirus exposure and HLA in healthy donors. Assay used: immunoSEQ multiplex PCR; TCRdb lists only in-frame clones, some missing. The repertoire holds about 180,000 clones, about 80% seen once, with around 7% in the top ten. Input material: PBMCs. These receptor sequences come from a man younger than 45 in good health and CMV-seropositive. The CDR3 runs from the conserved cysteine through the conserved F or W. D genes are given only for firm matches. A clone size is listed for some rows: how often the clone was seen (once, few, many), or a class if it is expanded.

v_call	j_call	clone_size	d_call	cdr3_aa	cdr3_nt
TRBV5-1	TRBJ2-1	NA	NA	CASSSSAGRRGYNEQFF	TGCGCCAGCAGCTCCAGTGCTGGGCGACGAGGGTACAATGAGCAGTTCTTC
TRBV18	TRBJ2-3	NA	NA	CASSPLGGSDTQYF	TGTGCCAGCTCACCCCTCGGGGGATCAGATACGCAGTATTTT
TRBV4-2	TRBJ1-1	NA	NA	CASSLGQPQNTEAFF	TGTGCCAGCAGCCTGGGGCAGCCTCAGAACACTGAAGCTTTCTTT
TRBV19	TRBJ1-1	once	TRBD1	CASTRGQGADQRNTEAFF	TGTGCCAGTACCAGAGGACAGGGGGCGGATCAAAGGAACACTGAAGCTTTCTTT
TRBV19	TRBJ2-7	NA	TRBD2	CASSIAAGGIYEQYF	TGTGCCAGTAGTATTGCTGCGGGAGGGATCTACGAGCAGTACTTC
TRBV21-1	TRBJ2-7	NA	NA	CASSTISGIPYEQYF	TGTGCCAGCAGCACTATTAGCGGGATCCCCTACGAGCAGTACTTC
TRBV19	TRBJ1-5	NA	NA	CASSFGPNQPQHF	TGTGCCAGTAGTTTCGGTCCCAATCAGCCCCAGCATTTT
TRBV29-1	TRBJ1-2	NA	TRBD1	CSVVVRDRGYGYTF	TGCAGCGTAGTCGTCCGGGACAGGGGCTATGGCTACACCTTC
TRBV2	TRBJ2-1	NA	TRBD2	CASSEAGLAGYNEQFF	TGTGCCAGCAGTGAAGCGGGACTAGCGGGTTACAATGAGCAGTTCTTC
TRBV6-5	TRBJ2-7	NA	NA	CASSYRGAYEQYF	TGTGCCAGCAGTTACCGTGGGGCCTACGAGCAGTACTTC
TRBV28	TRBJ1-2	NA	TRBD1	CASSFQGARRYGYTF	TGTGCCAGCAGTTTCCAGGGGGCGAGGCGCTATGGCTACACCTTC
TRBV4-1	TRBJ1-5	NA	NA	CASSQEGSGYQPQHF	TGCGCCAGCAGCCAAGAAGGATCAGGATATCAGCCCCAGCATTTT
TRBV11-3	TRBJ2-3	once	TRBD2	CASSPFWLAGRDTQYF	TGTGCCAGCAGCCCCTTCTGGCTAGCGGGGCGTGATACGCAGTATTTT
TRBV6-5	TRBJ1-2	few	NA	CASSDGLNGYTF	TGTGCCAGCAGTGACGGACTTAATGGCTACACCTTC
TRBV19	TRBJ2-5	NA	NA	CASSISLQETQYF	TGTGCCAGTAGTATATCCCTTCAAGAGACCCAGTACTTC
TRBV6-6	TRBJ1-1	NA	NA	CASSYSGLEAFF	TGTGCCAGCAGTTACTCGGGGCTTGAAGCTTTCTTT
TRBV15	TRBJ2-2	NA	NA	CATSRDRQITGELFF	TGTGCCACCAGCAGAGATCGACAGATCACCGGGGAGCTGTTTTTT
TRBV20-1	TRBJ1-1	once	NA	CSASGQGTAFF	TGCAGTGCTAGCGGTCAGGGCACAGCTTTCTTT
TRBV4-2	TRBJ2-7	NA	NA	CASSETAYYEQYF	TGTGCCAGCAGCGAGACAGCATACTACGAGCAGTACTTC
TRBV28	TRBJ2-1	NA	NA	CASTPAGDEQFF	TGTGCCAGCACGCCGGCAGGGGATGAGCAGTTCTTC
TRBV30	TRBJ2-4	NA	NA	CAWSVRRSGKNIQYF	TGTGCCTGGAGTGTACGTAGGTCCGGGAAAAACATTCAGTACTTC
TRBV2	TRBJ2-1	NA	TRBD1	CASRGDSSYNEQFF	TGTGCCAGCAGGGGGGACAGCTCCTACAATGAGCAGTTCTTC
TRBV2	TRBJ2-1	NA	TRBD2	CASSPQGGLGGGEQFF	TGTGCCAGCAGTCCTCAAGGGGGACTAGGGGGGGGTGAGCAGTTCTTC
TRBV7-2	TRBJ1-1	NA	NA	CASSQSYGGFGEAFF	TGTGCCAGCAGCCAGTCGTATGGGGGCTTTGGTGAAGCTTTCTTT
TRBV6-1	TRBJ2-7	few	NA	CASNGGTDAYEQYF	TGTGCCAGTAATGGGGGGACAGATGCCTACGAGCAGTACTTC
TRBV7-9	TRBJ1-1	NA	NA	CSSSPQSGLGPNTEAFF	TGTTCCAGCAGCCCACAGAGCGGCCTGGGCCCTAACACTGAAGCTTTCTTT
TRBV6-4	TRBJ2-7	NA	NA	CASTIFTGHRFYEQYF	TGTGCCAGCACTATCTTTACGGGACACCGATTCTACGAGCAGTACTTC
TRBV7-9	TRBJ1-2	NA	NA	CASSLARQTANYGYTF	TGTGCCAGCAGCTTAGCGCGTCAGACAGCTAACTATGGCTACACCTTC
TRBV6-4	TRBJ2-1	NA	TRBD1	CASSARQGAYNEQFF	TGTGCCAGCAGTGCGAGACAGGGGGCCTACAATGAGCAGTTCTTC
TRBV6-5	TRBJ1-2	NA	TRBD1	CASSQTGARGYTF	TGTGCCAGCAGCCAAACAGGGGCCCGGGGCTACACCTTC
TRBV6-1	TRBJ2-5	NA	NA	CASSDQGGLDQYF	TGTGCCAGCAGTGACCAAGGGGGATTGGACCAGTACTTC
TRBV2	TRBJ2-6	few	NA	CASREFSGANVLTF	TGTGCCAGCCGGGAGTTCTCTGGGGCCAACGTCCTGACTTTC
TRBV15	TRBJ1-3	NA	NA	CATSRDIGGSGNTIYF	TGTGCCACCAGCAGAGATATAGGGGGATCTGGAAACACCATATATTTT
TRBV5-5	TRBJ1-1	NA	NA	CASSTSGTLKNTEAFF	TGTGCCAGCAGCACCTCGGGGACACTAAAGAACACTGAAGCTTTCTTT
TRBV2	TRBJ2-3	NA	TRBD1	CASRAGTGASTDTQYF	TGTGCCAGCAGAGCCGGGACAGGGGCTAGCACAGATACGCAGTATTTT
TRBV7-2	TRBJ2-1	NA	NA	CASSAVAEGYNEQFF	TGTGCCAGCAGCGCGGTAGCGGAGGGATACAATGAGCAGTTCTTC
TRBV29-1	TRBJ1-3	once	NA	CSAMRVGNTIYF	TGCAGTGCTATGAGGGTGGGGAACACCATATATTTT
TRBV6-1	TRBJ1-1	NA	NA	CASIAGGVRNTEAFF	TGTGCCAGCATCGCCGGGGGGGTTCGGAACACTGAAGCTTTCTTT
TRBV27	TRBJ2-5	NA	TRBD2	CASSPLMAGELETQYF	TGTGCCAGCAGTCCCCTGATGGCGGGAGAGTTGGAGACCCAGTACTTC
TRBV27	TRBJ1-5	NA	NA	CASRGGNSGQPQHF	TGTGCCAGCAGGGGGGGGAATAGCGGGCAGCCCCAGCATTTT
TRBV7-3	TRBJ2-7	NA	TRBD2	CASSCNWTSGNPPTYEQYF	TGTGCCAGCAGCTGTAACTGGACTAGCGGGAATCCCCCTACCTACGAGCAGTACTTC
TRBV27	TRBJ2-7	NA	NA	CASSTYRDYEQYF	TGTGCCAGCAGTACTTACAGGGATTACGAGCAGTACTTC
TRBV18	TRBJ2-1	NA	TRBD2	CASSPASGGYNEQFF	TGTGCCAGCTCCCCCGCTAGCGGGGGTTACAATGAGCAGTTCTTC